This T cell receptor beta chain was found in a study of cytomegalovirus exposure and HLA in healthy donors. 60 Vbeta and 13 Jbeta primers were used in PCR. This table comes from immunoSEQ multiplex PCR, and its TCRdb copy is limited to in-frame clones, with some not included. This table has more than 110,000 clones, approximately 71% appearing once. Germline trimming cut 2 bases from V and 8 bases from J; bases unmatched to any gene: 14. The germline gives CDR1 SGHDT, CDR2 YYEEEE. The CDR3 has 16 residues. Of note for this clone: The target antigen is unknown.

Study observations and caveats: It was assumed in the presence/absence analyses that sequencing depth was roughly uniform across donors. In a later analysis, HLA-associated beta chains showed higher expansion and lower generation probabilities than comparable chains.

The V and J genes are TRBV5-6 and TRBJ1-2, with 8 positions matching TRBD1. The receptor's source is a woman in her forties or fifties in good health and CMV-seronegative. What was sequenced was PBMCs. The DNA of the CDR3 is TGTGCCAGCAGCTTCCGGGACAGGATAGTCTATGGGGGCTACACCTTC. Translated: CASSFRDRIVYGGYTF.